In its sample, the clone carrying this T cell receptor beta chain was seen a few times. Germline-derived CDR1 and CDR2 are MGHRA and YSYEKL. This CDR3 spans 13 amino acids. V dropped 1 base and J dropped 3 bases, with 6 bases sitting between them. This sample is drawn from a study of blood T cell repertoires in COVID-19. TCRdb's copy holds only in-frame clones and misses some; the assay was immunoSEQ multiplex PCR. The sample includes fewer than 250,000 clones, about four fifths of them seen just once. The sequenced material came from peripheral blood. The rearrangement uses TRBV4-1 and TRBJ1-1; D is unclear. This clonotype was sampled from a woman aged 40 to 50 with active or convalescent COVID-19. CDR3 nucleotides: TGCGCCAGCAGCCAAGCTGTGTACACTGAAGCTTTCTTT. Its protein product is CASSQAVYTEAFF.